The rows below give T cell receptor beta chains drawn from one sample of a study of cytomegalovirus exposure and HLA in healthy donors. Data came from immunoSEQ multiplex PCR; TCRdb stores just in-frame clones and leaves some out. The table includes roughly 180,000 clones, approximately 80% detected once. Sequenced material: PBMCs. All receptors come from a boy between 2 and 10 years old in good health and CMV-seronegative. The CDR3 runs from the conserved cysteine through the conserved F or W. Each record gives: V gene, D gene, clone size, J gene, CDR3 DNA, CDR3 protein. D genes are given only for firm matches. A row's size may be missing; if present it is once, few, many or a size class.

TRBV5-1	.	.	TRBJ1-2	TGCGCCAGCAGCCCGAGGCTCTTTACAGGGATCTATGGCTACACCTTC	CASSPRLFTGIYGYTF
TRBV5-6	TRBD2	.	TRBJ2-7	TGTGCCAGCAGCTTTCGACTAGCGGGAGCCTACGAGCAGTACTTC	CASSFRLAGAYEQYF
TRBV19	.	.	TRBJ1-1	TGTGCCAGTAGTATTGGAAGGGGTTCGTCCGCTGAAGCTTTCTTT	CASSIGRGSSAEAFF
TRBV5-1	TRBD2	.	TRBJ2-3	TGCGCCAGCAGCCCCGGACTAGCGGACACAGATACGCAGTATTTT	CASSPGLADTDTQYF
TRBV7-2	.	.	TRBJ2-5	TGTGCCAGCAGCTCTTTCGGGAGTGAGGAGACCCAGTACTTC	CASSSFGSEETQYF
TRBV6-6	.	few	TRBJ1-6	TGTGCCAGCACCCAATGGGGGGCACCCCTCCACTTT	CASTQWGAPLHF
TRBV11-3	.	.	TRBJ2-7	TGTGCCACTCCTGACCTAGTGGAGGCTCACGAGCAGTACTTC	CATPDLVEAHEQYF
TRBV7-2	.	.	TRBJ2-5	TGTGCCAGCAGACATAACATCAAAGAGACCCAGTACTTC	CASRHNIKETQYF
TRBV4-2	.	.	TRBJ2-1	TGTGCCAGCAGCCAGGGACTGCTCCTTGAGGGCAATGAGCAGTTCTTC	CASSQGLLLEGNEQFF
TRBV19	.	.	TRBJ1-1	TGTGCCAGTAACCCAACGGGGGTGGGGACTGAAGCTTTCTTT	CASNPTGVGTEAFF
TRBV7-2	.	.	TRBJ1-2	TGTGCCAGCAGCCCAGAGCAGGGAAAGGGCTACACCTTC	CASSPEQGKGYTF
TRBV2	.	.	TRBJ2-3	TGTGCCAGCAGTGAATCGGCGGGGTCAGATACGCAGTATTTT	CASSESAGSDTQYF
TRBV30	TRBD2	.	TRBJ2-5	TGTGCCTGGAGTATATCGGGGGGTGTGACCCAGTACTTC	CAWSISGGVTQYF
TRBV7-8	TRBD1	.	TRBJ1-2	TGTGCCAGCAGCTTAAAGACAGGGACCCCAAACGTTAACTATGGCTACACCTTC	CASSLKTGTPNVNYGYTF
TRBV4-3	TRBD1	.	TRBJ1-4	TGCGCCAGCAGCCAAGGGACAGGGACTAATGAAAAACTGTTTTTT	CASSQGTGTNEKLFF
TRBV5-6	.	.	TRBJ1-2	TGTGCCAGCAGCTCGTCTACTGGCTACACCTTC	CASSSSTGYTF
TRBV5-1	.	.	TRBJ1-1	TGCGCCAGCAGCTGGACAGAAGGGTATACTGAAGCTTTCTTT	CASSWTEGYTEAFF
TRBV29-1	TRBD1	.	TRBJ1-1	TGCAGCGACACAGGGGGCCCCCAAATGAACACTGAAGCTTTCTTT	CSDTGGPQMNTEAFF
TRBV5-1	.	few	TRBJ2-1	TGCGCCAGCAGCTTGGGGAGGGGACCACCCAATGAGCAGTTCTTC	CASSLGRGPPNEQFF
TRBV29-1	TRBD2	.	TRBJ2-3	TGCAGCGTTGAGACTAGCGGGGCAGATACGCAGTATTTT	CSVETSGADTQYF
TRBV5-1	.	.	TRBJ2-3	TGCGCCAGCAGCTTGGGGGGGGTTGGCACAGATACGCAGTATTTT	CASSLGGVGTDTQYF
TRBV21-1	.	.	TRBJ2-7	TGTGCCAGCATCGAGCGGGAGGGTAGAAGGTACGAGCAGTACTTC	CASIEREGRRYEQYF
TRBV19	.	.	TRBJ2-7	TGTGCCAGTACCAACCGGGCAGGGGGGACATACGAGCAGTACTTC	CASTNRAGGTYEQYF
TRBV6-5	.	.	TRBJ1-5	TGTGCCAGCAGTTACTCGAAGACGGGCGGGAGCCAGCATTTT	CASSYSKTGGSQHF
TRBV14	TRBD1	.	TRBJ1-2	TGTGCCAGCAGCCGGACAGGGGATACCTATGGCTACACCTTC	CASSRTGDTYGYTF
TRBV18	TRBD2	once	TRBJ2-5	TGTGCCAGCTCACTCGACTTTGGACTAGAAGAGACCCAGTACTTC	CASSLDFGLEETQYF
TRBV6-1	TRBD2	.	TRBJ2-1	TGTGCCAGCAGTCCGGGGGGGGGCCCCGCTACGGAGCAGTTCTTC	CASSPGGGPATEQFF
TRBV27	TRBD1	.	TRBJ1-2	TGTGCCAGCAGTTTCCAGGGGGGAACAGATGGCTACACCTTC	CASSFQGGTDGYTF